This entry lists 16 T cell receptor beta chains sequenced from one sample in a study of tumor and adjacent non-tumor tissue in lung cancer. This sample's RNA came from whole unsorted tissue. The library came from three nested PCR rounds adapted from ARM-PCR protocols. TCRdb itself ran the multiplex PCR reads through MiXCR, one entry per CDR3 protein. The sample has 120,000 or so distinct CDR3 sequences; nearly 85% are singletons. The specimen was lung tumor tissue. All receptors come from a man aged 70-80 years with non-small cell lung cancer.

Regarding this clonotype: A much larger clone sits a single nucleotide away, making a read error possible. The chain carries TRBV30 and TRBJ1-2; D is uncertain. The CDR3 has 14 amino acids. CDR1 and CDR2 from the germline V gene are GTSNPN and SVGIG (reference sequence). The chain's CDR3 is CALSSWSGQDGYTF. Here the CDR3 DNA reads TGTGCCTTGAGTTCCTGGTCAGGTCAGGATGGCTACACCTTC.

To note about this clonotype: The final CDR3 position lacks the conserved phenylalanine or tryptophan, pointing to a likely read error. CDR3 amino acids: CASGLSEGTQYC. DNA of the CDR3: TGTGCTAGTGGTCTCAGTGAAGGTACGCAGTATTGT. This chain joins TRBV12-5 and TRBJ2-3; D gene ambiguous. The CDR3 consists of 12 residues. The germline V and J ends were trimmed by 5 bases and 8 bases, with 11 bases remaining between them. Germline CDR1 and CDR2: LGHNT and FRNRAP.

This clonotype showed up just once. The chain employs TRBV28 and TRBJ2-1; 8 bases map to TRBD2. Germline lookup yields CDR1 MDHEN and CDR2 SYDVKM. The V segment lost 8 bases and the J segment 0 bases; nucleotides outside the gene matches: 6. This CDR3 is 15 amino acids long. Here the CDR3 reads CASHRSGSSYNEQFF. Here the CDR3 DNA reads TGTGCCAGCCATCGCAGCGGGAGCTCCTACAATGAGCAGTTCTTC. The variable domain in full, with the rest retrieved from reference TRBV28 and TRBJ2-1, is DVKVTQSSRYLVKRTGEKVFLECVQDMDHENMFWYRQDPGLGLRLIYFSYDVKMKEKGDIPEGYSVSREKKERFSLILESASTNQTSMYLCASHRSGSSYNEQFFGPGTRLTVL.

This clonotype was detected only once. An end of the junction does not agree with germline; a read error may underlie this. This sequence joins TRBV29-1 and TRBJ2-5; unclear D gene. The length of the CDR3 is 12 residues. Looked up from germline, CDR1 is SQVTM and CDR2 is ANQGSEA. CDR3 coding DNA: TGCAGTGTTGAGTCCTGGGCGGAGACACAGTACTTC. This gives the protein CSVESWAETQYF.

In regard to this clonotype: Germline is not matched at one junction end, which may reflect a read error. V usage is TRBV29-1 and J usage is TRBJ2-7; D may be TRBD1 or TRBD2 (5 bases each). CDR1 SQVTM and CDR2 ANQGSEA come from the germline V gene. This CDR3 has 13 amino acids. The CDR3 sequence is CSVRLGTSHEQYF. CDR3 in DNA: TGCAGCGTGCGACTGGGGACCTCCCACGAGCAGTACTTC.

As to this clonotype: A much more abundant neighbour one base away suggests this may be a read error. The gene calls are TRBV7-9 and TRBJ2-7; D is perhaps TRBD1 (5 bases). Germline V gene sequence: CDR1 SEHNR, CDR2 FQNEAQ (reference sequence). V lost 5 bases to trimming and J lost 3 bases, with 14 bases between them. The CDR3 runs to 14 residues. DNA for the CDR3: TGTGCCAGCAGCAGTTCAGGGCACTACTACGAGCAGTACTTC. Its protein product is CASSSSGHYYEQYF.

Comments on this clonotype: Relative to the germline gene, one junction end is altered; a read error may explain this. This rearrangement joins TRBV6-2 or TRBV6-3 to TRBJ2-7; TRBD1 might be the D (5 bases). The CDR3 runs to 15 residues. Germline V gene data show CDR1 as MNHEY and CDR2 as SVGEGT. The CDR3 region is CASSTKARGSYEQYF. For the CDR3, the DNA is TGTGCCAGCAGTACTAAGGCAAGGGGATCCTACGAACAGTACTTC.

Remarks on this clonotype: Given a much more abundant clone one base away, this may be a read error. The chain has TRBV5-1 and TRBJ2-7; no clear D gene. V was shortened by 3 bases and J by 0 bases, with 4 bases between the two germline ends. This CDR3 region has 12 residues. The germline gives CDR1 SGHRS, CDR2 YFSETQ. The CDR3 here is CASSSDSYEQYF. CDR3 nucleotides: TGCGCCAGCAGCTCGGACTCCTACGAGCAGTACTTC.

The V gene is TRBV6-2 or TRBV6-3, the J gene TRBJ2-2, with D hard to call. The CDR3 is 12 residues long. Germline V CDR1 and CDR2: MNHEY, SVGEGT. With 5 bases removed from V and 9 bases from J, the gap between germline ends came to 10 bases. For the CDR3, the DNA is TGTGCCAGCAGTACGAATACCCGGGAGCTGTTTTTT. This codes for CASSTNTRELFF.

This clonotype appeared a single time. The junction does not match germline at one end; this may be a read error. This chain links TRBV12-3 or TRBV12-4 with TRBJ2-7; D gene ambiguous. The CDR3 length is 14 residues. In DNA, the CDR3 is TGTGCCAGCAGTCAAGAGACGGTTCCCTACGAGCACTACTTC. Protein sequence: CASSQETVPYEHYF.

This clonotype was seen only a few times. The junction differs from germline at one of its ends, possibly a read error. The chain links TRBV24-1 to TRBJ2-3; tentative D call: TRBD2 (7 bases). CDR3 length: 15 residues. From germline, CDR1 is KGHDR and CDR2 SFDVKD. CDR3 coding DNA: TGTGCCACCCGTGACCAGTCACGGGGGGCATATACGCAGTATTTT. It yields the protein CATRDQSRGAYTQYF.

The CDR3 sequence: CARSNSGRVSDTQYF. DNA for the CDR3: TGTGCAAGAAGCAATAGCGGGAGGGTTTCAGATACGCAGTATTTT. The chain has TRBV6-2 or TRBV6-3 and TRBJ2-3; 11 nucleotides align to TRBD2. CDR3 length: 15 amino acids. Germline CDR1 is MNHEY and CDR2 is SVGEGT.

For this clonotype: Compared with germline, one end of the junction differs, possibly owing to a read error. The CDR3 here is CASSRINTGDLFF. The CDR3 DNA follows: TGTGCCAGTAGCAGAATTAACACCGGGGACCTGTTTTTT. The gene calls are TRBV6-2 or TRBV6-3 and TRBJ2-2, with D perhaps assigned TRBD1 or TRBD2 (5 bases each). Germline V gene sequence: CDR1 MNHEY, CDR2 SVGEGT. CDR3 length: 13 residues.

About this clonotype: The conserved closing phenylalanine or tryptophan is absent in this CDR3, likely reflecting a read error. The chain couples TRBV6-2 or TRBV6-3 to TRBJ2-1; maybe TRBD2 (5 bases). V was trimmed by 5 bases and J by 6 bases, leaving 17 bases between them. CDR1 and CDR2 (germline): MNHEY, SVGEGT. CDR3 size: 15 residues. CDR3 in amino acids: CASSPELGNINEQFL. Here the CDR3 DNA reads TGTGCCAGCAGTCCGGAACTAGGCAATATCAATGAGCAGTTCCTC.

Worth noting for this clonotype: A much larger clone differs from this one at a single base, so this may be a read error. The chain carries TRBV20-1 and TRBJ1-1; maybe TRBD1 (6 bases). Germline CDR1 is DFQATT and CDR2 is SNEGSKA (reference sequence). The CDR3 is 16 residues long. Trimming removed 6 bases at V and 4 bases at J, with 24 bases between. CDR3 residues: CSAEETRGPVSTEAFF. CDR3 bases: TGCAGTGCCGAGGAGACCAGGGGACCCGTGAGCACTGAAGCTTTCTTT.

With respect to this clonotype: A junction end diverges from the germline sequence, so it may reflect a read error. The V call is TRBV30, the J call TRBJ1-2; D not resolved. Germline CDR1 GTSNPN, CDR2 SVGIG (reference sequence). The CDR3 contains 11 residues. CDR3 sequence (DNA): TGTGTCTGGAGTGTAAGGGAGACAAACATCTTC. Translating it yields CVWSVRETNIF.